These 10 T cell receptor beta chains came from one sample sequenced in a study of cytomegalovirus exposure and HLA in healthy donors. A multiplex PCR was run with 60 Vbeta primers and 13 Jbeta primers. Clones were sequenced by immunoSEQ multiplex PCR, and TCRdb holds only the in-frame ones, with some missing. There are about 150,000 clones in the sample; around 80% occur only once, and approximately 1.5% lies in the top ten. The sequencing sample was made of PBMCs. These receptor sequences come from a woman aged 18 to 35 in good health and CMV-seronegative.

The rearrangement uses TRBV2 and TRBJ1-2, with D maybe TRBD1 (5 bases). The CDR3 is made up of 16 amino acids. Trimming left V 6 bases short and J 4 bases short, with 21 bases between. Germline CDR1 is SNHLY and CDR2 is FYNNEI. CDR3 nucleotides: TGTGCCAGCAGCAATTCGGGCGGGGCAGGAGGCTATGGCTACACCTTC. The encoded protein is CASSNSGGAGGYGYTF. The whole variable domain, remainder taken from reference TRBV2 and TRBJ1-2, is EPEVTQTPSHQVTQMGQEVILRCVPISNHLYFYWYRQILGQKVEFLVSFYNNEISEKSEIFDDQFSVERPDGSNFTLKIRSTKLEDSAMYFCASSNSGGAGGYGYTFGSGTRLTVV.

The CDR3: CASSFSGGNTIYF. CDR3 nucleotide sequence: TGTGCCAGCAGCTTCAGCGGGGGAAACACCATATATTTT. V is TRBV5-4 and J is TRBJ1-3; D gene ambiguous. The CDR3 consists of 13 residues. Germline lookup yields CDR1 SGHNT and CDR2 YYREEE (reference sequence). The V gene lost 2 bases and the J gene lost 4 bases, with 7 bases spanning the gap.

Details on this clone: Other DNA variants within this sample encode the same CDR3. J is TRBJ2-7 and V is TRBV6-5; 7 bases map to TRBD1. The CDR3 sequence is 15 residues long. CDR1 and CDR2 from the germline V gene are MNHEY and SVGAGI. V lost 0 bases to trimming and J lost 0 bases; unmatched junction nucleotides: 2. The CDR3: CASSYSGTASYEQYF. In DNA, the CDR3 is TGTGCCAGCAGTTACTCGGGGACAGCCTCCTACGAGCAGTACTTC.

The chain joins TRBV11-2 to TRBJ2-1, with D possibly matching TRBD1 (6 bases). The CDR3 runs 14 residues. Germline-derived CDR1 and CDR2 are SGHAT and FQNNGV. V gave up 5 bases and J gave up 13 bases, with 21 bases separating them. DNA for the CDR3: TGTGCCAGCAGCCCGAAAGCACAGGGAGACGGACAGTTCTTC. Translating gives CASSPKAQGDGQFF.

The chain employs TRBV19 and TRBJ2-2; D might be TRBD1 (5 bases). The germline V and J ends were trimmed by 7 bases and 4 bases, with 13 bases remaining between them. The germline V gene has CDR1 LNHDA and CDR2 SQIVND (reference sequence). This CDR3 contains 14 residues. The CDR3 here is CASKRRDLTGELFF. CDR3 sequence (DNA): TGTGCCAGTAAGCGCAGGGATCTCACCGGGGAGCTGTTTTTT.

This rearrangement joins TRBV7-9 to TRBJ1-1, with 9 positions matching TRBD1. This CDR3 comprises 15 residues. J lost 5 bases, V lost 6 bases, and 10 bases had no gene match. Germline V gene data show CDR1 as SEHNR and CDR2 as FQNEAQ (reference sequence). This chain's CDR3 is CASRGVGTGSTEAFF. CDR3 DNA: TGTGCCAGCAGGGGGGTGGGGACAGGGAGTACTGAAGCTTTCTTT.

The CDR3 bases are TGTGCCAGCAGTCCGCCATCTTCCGGGACAGGAGTCTACGAGCAGTACTTC. It yields the protein CASSPPSSGTGVYEQYF. The rearrangement joins TRBV27 to TRBJ2-7, with 8 bases identical to TRBD1. CDR3 length equals 17 residues. V gave up 5 bases and J gave up 3 bases; unmatched junction bases: 15. Germline-derived CDR1 and CDR2 are MNHEY and SMNVEV (reference sequence).

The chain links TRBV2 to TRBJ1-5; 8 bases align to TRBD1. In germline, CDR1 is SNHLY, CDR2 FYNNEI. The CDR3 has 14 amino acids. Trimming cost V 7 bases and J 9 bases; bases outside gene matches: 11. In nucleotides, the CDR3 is TGTGCCAGCATGATTCAGGGGGCTGGGAGGCCCCAGCATTTT. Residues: CASMIQGAGRPQHF.

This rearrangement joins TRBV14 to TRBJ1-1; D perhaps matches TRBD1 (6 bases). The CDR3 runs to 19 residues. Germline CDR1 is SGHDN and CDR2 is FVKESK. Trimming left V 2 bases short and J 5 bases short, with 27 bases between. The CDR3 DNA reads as TGTGCCAGCAGCCAATTCGGGTGGGGCTCCGAGACAGGTCTGACTGAAGCTTTCTTT. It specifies CASSQFGWGSETGLTEAFF.

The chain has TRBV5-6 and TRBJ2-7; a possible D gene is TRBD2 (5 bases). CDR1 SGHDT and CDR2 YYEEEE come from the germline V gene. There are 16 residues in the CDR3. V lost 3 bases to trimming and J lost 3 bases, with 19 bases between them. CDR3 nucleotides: TGTGCCAGCAGCTACACTCATCCCCGGAGCGGCTACGAGCAGTACTTC. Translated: CASSYTHPRSGYEQYF.